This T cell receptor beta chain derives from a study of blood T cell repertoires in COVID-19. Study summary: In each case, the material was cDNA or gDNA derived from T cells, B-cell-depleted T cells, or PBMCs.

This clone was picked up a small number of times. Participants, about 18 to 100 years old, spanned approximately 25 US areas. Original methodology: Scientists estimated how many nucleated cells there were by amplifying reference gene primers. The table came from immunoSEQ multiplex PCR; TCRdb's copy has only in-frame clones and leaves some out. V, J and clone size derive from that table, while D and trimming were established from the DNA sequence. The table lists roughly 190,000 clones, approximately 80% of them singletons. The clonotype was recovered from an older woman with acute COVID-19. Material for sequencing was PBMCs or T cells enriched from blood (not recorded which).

The CDR3 is CASVKAGGLNEKLFF. The CDR3 coding sequence is TGTGCCAGCGTTAAGGCGGGGGGATTAAATGAAAAACTGTTTTTT. The V gene is TRBV2, the J gene TRBJ1-4; perhaps TRBD1 as D (5 bases). The CDR3 totals 15 residues. The V end was cut by 8 bases, the J end by 5 bases, with 18 bases between. Germline values: CDR1 SNHLY, CDR2 FYNNEI. Full variable domain (outside the CDR3, taken from reference TRBV2 and TRBJ1-4): EPEVTQTPSHQVTQMGQEVILRCVPISNHLYFYWYRQILGQKVEFLVSFYNNEISEKSEIFDDQFSVERPDGSNFTLKIRSTKLEDSAMYFCASVKAGGLNEKLFFGSGTQLSVL.